The clone carrying this TCR beta chain was seen more than once but under ten times. What it binds is not known. Researchers tagged individual cDNA molecules with unique molecular identifiers. TCRdb fed the 5' RACE reads into MiXCR, producing one record per CDR3 protein. The table records some 90,000 distinct CDR3 sequences, 15% of them present only once. The data derive from a study of early T cells in non-severe SARS-CoV-2 infection. Study-wide results and caveats: Anti-spike CD8 specificities were favored by VDJdb matching, whose results missed private and CD4 specificities.

V was cut by 1 base and J by 4 bases, with 10 bases left in between. CDR3 size: 15 residues. Germline values: CDR1 SGHDN, CDR2 FVKESK. This chain joins TRBV14 and TRBJ2-2, with D perhaps matching TRBD1 (5 bases). The sequence came from an adult who was a healthcare worker with PCR-confirmed SARS-CoV-2 infection or an uninfected control (not recorded which). Sequenced input: whole blood. In nucleotides, the CDR3 is TGTGCCAGCAGCCAAGGGGGCGGCCTCACCGGGGAGCTGTTTTTT. This sequence encodes CASSQGGGLTGELFF.